A selection of T cell receptor beta chains follows, all from one sample in a study of identical twins. TCRdb reprocessed the 5' RACE reads with MiXCR, giving one entry per CDR3 protein. The sample consists of about 690,000 distinct CDR3 sequences, approximately 6.1% of them appearing once. Sequenced input: naive T cells sorted from blood. All receptors derive from a man aged 18 to 30 in good health. Each CDR3 is given with its conserved first and last residue. D genes are given only for firm matches. Size is omitted from some rows. Given values are once, few, many or a class for expanded clones.

d_call clone_size j_call v_call cdr3_nt cdr3_aa
TRBD2 - TRBJ2-1 TRBV12-3/TRBV12-4 TGTGCCAGCAGTTTGACTAGCCCCCCGCTTCCCCCTCAGTTCTTC CASSLTSPPLPPQFF
- - TRBJ2-7 TRBV29-1 TGCAGCTGGTTGGGGAGGGACAGGCACGAGCAGTACTTC CSWLGRDRHEQYF
- - TRBJ1-1 TRBV16 TGTGCCAGCAGCCGCTCCAGGGTGAACACTGAAGCTTTCTTT CASSRSRVNTEAFF
- few TRBJ2-7 TRBV10-3 TGTGCCATTGGGACTTCCTACGAGCAGTACTTC CAIGTSYEQYF
- - TRBJ2-3 TRBV29-1 TGCAGCGTTGAAGCCCGAATCACAGATACGCAGTATTTT CSVEARITDTQYF
TRBD1 many TRBJ2-3 TRBV24-1 TGTGCCACCGGCGACACCGGGACAGGGCATCCGGATACGCAGTATTTT CATGDTGTGHPDTQYF
TRBD1 - TRBJ2-1 TRBV7-3 TGTGCCAGCAGCGCCGACAGGGGGCGCTTCAATGAGCAGTTCTTC CASSADRGRFNEQFF
- many TRBJ2-1 TRBV27 TGTGCCACCGCGCAGTCCTACAATGAGCAGTTCTTC CATAQSYNEQFF
TRBD1 - TRBJ1-6 TRBV6-5 TGTGCCAGCAGTTACTCGCTTTTGACAGGGCCTCCAAGGGCCCTCCACTTT CASSYSLLTGPPRALHF
TRBD1 many TRBJ1-1 TRBV29-1 TGCAGCGTCCCATCCGGGACAGGGAACACTGAAGCTTTCTTT CSVPSGTGNTEAFF
TRBD1 - TRBJ1-2 TRBV6-2/TRBV6-3 TGTGCCAGCGTGGGGGGACAGCTCTATGGCTACACCTTC CASVGGQLYGYTF
TRBD2 many TRBJ2-3 TRBV5-1 TGCGCCAGCAGCACGGGACTAGCGGGAGGAGATACGCAGTATTTT CASSTGLAGGDTQYF
TRBD2 - TRBJ2-2 TRBV30 TGTGCCTGGTGGGAGGGCCGAGGTGCCGGGGAGCTGTTTTTT CAWWEGRGAGELFF
- few TRBJ2-1 TRBV6-1 TGTGCCAGCAGTGAACTAGCGCGAGGCAATGAGCAGTTCTTC CASSELARGNEQFF
- many TRBJ2-2 TRBV29-1 TGCAGCGTTGTGGTGGGAGGTAGTGCCGGGGAGCTGTTTTTT CSVVVGGSAGELFF
TRBD1 many TRBJ1-1 TRBV3-1 TGTGCCAGCAGCCCGTTGACAGGGACAACTGAAGCTTTCTTT CASSPLTGTTEAFF
TRBD2 - TRBJ2-3 TRBV30 TGTGCCTGGGCTTTCGGGGGGGCTTACACAGATACGCAGTATTTT CAWAFGGAYTDTQYF
- few TRBJ2-2 TRBV5-1 TGCGCCAGCAGCTTGGCCCCCCCAGGGTCGGGCGGGGAGCTGTTTTTT CASSLAPPGSGGELFF
TRBD2 few TRBJ2-1 TRBV20-1 TGCAGTGCTGGGGGGACTAGAGATAGCTCCTACAATGAGCAGTTCTTC CSAGGTRDSSYNEQFF
TRBD1 - TRBJ1-1 TRBV20-1 TGCAGTGCTAGAGATCAAGGGACAGGAATCCGACTACATAACACTGAAGCTTTCTTT CSARDQGTGIRLHNTEAFF
- few TRBJ1-4 TRBV5-6 TGTGCCAGCAGCTTGGCCCCAACAGCAACTAATGAAAAACTGTTTTTT CASSLAPTATNEKLFF
- few TRBJ1-5 TRBV2 TGTGCCAGCAGTGATTACGGGGGGAATCAGCCCCAGCATTTT CASSDYGGNQPQHF
TRBD1 - TRBJ1-4 TRBV20-1 TGCAGTGCTAGAGAAGATCAGGGGGCTGGTAATGAAAAACTGTTTTTT CSAREDQGAGNEKLFF
- - TRBJ1-1 TRBV20-1 TGCAGTGCTCCCGTTGGGGGATTGAACACTGAAGCTTTCTTT CSAPVGGLNTEAFF
TRBD2 many TRBJ2-3 TRBV20-1 TGCAGTGCTGGGACTAGCGGCACAGATACGCAGTATTTT CSAGTSGTDTQYF
- few TRBJ2-4 TRBV24-1 TGTGCCACCAGTGATCGTGGTGAGGGGGAGAAAAACATTCAGTACTTC CATSDRGEGEKNIQYF
- many TRBJ2-1 TRBV7-2 TGTGCCAGCAGCTTCCGGGACAACTCCTACAATGAGCAGTTCTTC CASSFRDNSYNEQFF
- few TRBJ2-7 TRBV7-2 TGTGCCAGCAGCACCACGGCCCAGGAGGGGTACGAGCAGTACTTC CASSTTAQEGYEQYF
- few TRBJ2-7 TRBV27 TGTGCCACCCAAAGCTCCTACGAGCAGTACTTC CATQSSYEQYF
TRBD2 many TRBJ2-1 TRBV6-2/TRBV6-3 TGTGCCAGCAGAGGACTAGCGGGATATGAGCAGTTCTTC CASRGLAGYEQFF
- - TRBJ1-1 TRBV7-2 TGTGCCAGCAGCTTAGAACTGGAGAGAGAAGCTTTCTTT CASSLELEREAFF
- - TRBJ2-5 TRBV5-5 TGTGCCAGCAGCTTGGTGATGTACCAAGAGACCCAGTACTTC CASSLVMYQETQYF